These 28 T cell receptor beta chains came from one sample sequenced in a study of tumor T cells in aggressive B-cell lymphoma. Clones were sequenced by immunoSEQ multiplex PCR, and TCRdb holds only the in-frame ones, with some missing. Of about 400 clones listed, around 94% were seen once; the top ten hold 8% to 9.5%. Sample: tumor tissue. These receptors all stem from an adult with diffuse large B cell lymphoma.

V and J are TRBV4-3 and TRBJ2-4; a weak D match, TRBD1 (6 bases). Germline values: CDR1 LGHNA, CDR2 YSLEER. The CDR3 runs 13 residues. Trimming pared 0 bases from V and 8 bases from J, leaving 8 bases between. The CDR3 spells CASSQDSGDIQYF. The CDR3 bases are TGCGCCAGCAGCCAAGATTCAGGGGACATTCAGTACTTC.

CDR3 residues: CASSPSGQGNQPQHF. CDR3 sequence (DNA): TGTGCCAGCAGTCCCAGTGGTCAGGGCAATCAGCCCCAGCATTTT. J is TRBJ1-5 and V is TRBV6-5; D gene ambiguous. V was shortened by 5 bases and J by 2 bases, with 13 bases between the two germline ends. This CDR3 is 15 amino acids long. Per the germline V gene, CDR1 is MNHEY and CDR2 is SVGAGI.

The genes are TRBV7-8 and TRBJ1-1; TRBD1 might be the D (5 bases). Germline V CDR1 and CDR2: SGHVS, FQNEAQ. The CDR3 runs to 14 residues. V lost 6 bases and J lost 1, with 12 bases in between. DNA of the CDR3: TGTGCCAGCAGAATTAACCAGGGGAACACTGAAGCTTTCTTT. Residues: CASRINQGNTEAFF.

This clone was detected only once. The chain couples TRBV29-1 to TRBJ2-3, with TRBD2 identical over 13 bases. This CDR3 spans 14 amino acids. Germline V gene data show CDR1 as SQVTM and CDR2 as ANQGSEA. V lost 6 bases and J lost 4; bases outside the gene matches: 4. The CDR3 region is CSVGTSGTSDTQYF. In DNA, the CDR3 is TGCAGCGTCGGGACTAGCGGGACCTCAGATACGCAGTATTTT.

V is TRBV10-3 and J is TRBJ1-2; 9 bases are shared with TRBD1. Per germline, CDR1 ENHRY and CDR2 SYGVKD. V dropped 3 bases and J dropped 7; count of bases not matched to a gene: 6. The CDR3 runs 14 residues. The CDR3: CAISEGTGRCGYTF. In DNA form, the CDR3 reads TGTGCCATCAGTGAAGGGACAGGGAGGTGTGGCTACACCTTC.

This rearrangement joins TRBV27 to TRBJ1-2; 7 bases map to TRBD1. CDR3 length: 15 amino acids. Germline V gene data show CDR1 as MNHEY and CDR2 as SMNVEV (reference sequence). After removal of 4 bases from V and 5 bases from J, the junction contained 10 bases not matched to a gene. In DNA, the CDR3 is TGTGCCAGCAGTTCGGGGACAGCTCTGAGGTATGGCTACACCTTC. It codes for CASSSGTALRYGYTF.

The V gene is TRBV27, the J gene TRBJ2-7, with D possibly matching TRBD1 (5 bases). Deletions cut 3 bases from V and 3 bases from J, with 21 bases between. Germline V gene data show CDR1 as MNHEY and CDR2 as SMNVEV (reference sequence). CDR3 size: 17 residues. CDR3 sequence: CASSLLGVTARYYEQYF. The CDR3 bases are TGTGCCAGCAGTTTGTTAGGAGTGACAGCGAGATACTACGAGCAGTACTTC.

In this sample, this clone turned up a few times. This chain joins TRBV6-6 and TRBJ2-3, with D perhaps TRBD2 (6 bases). Deletions cut 10 bases from V and 4 bases from J, with 12 bases between. The germline V gene encodes CDR1 MNHNY and CDR2 SVGAGI (reference sequence). This CDR3 comprises 12 residues. The CDR3 DNA reads TGTGCCACGAGGACTACCCCAGATACGCAGTATTTT. This translates into CATRTTPDTQYF.

V gene TRBV30 combines with J gene TRBJ2-7; D may be TRBD1 (6 bases). V shed 5 bases and J shed 3 bases, with 11 bases lying between them. The CDR3 covers 12 residues. Germline CDR1 is GTSNPN and CDR2 is SVGIG (reference sequence). The CDR3 region has the DNA TGTGCCTGGGGGGGACAAGACTACGAGCAGTACTTC. It yields the protein CAWGGQDYEQYF.

The chain is built from TRBV7-2 and TRBJ2-7; D not resolved. The germline V and J ends were trimmed by 5 bases and 3 bases, with 11 bases remaining between them. Germline V gene lookup returns CDR1 SGHTA and CDR2 FQGNSA. This CDR3 contains 13 residues. CDR3 protein: CASSLMFRYEQYF. CDR3 coding DNA: TGTGCCAGCAGCCTTATGTTCCGCTACGAGCAGTACTTC. Full variable domain (rest looked up from reference TRBV7-2 and TRBJ2-7): GAGVSQSPSNKVTEKGKDVELRCDPISGHTALYWYRQSLGQGLEFLIYFQGNSAPDKSGLPSDRFSAERTGGSVSTLTIQRTQQEDSAVYLCASSLMFRYEQYFGPGTRLTVT.

The J gene is TRBJ1-2, the V gene TRBV20-1; TRBD1 is a possible D gene (6 bases). CDR3 length equals 11 residues. Per the germline V gene, CDR1 is DFQATT and CDR2 is SNEGSKA (reference sequence). The ends were cut back, 6 bases at V and 8 bases at J, with 13 bases in the middle. The DNA for the CDR3 is TGCAGTGCGGGTAACAGGGCAGGCTACACCTTC. Translation: CSAGNRAGYTF.

The chain is built from TRBV5-3 and TRBJ1-1; possible D gene TRBD1, 6 bases. TRBV5-3 has ORF status, its function being uncertain. V gave up 6 bases and J gave up 0 bases, with 18 bases separating them. The CDR3 runs 16 residues. The CDR3 nucleotides are TGTGCCAGAACCTCTACAGGGCCTTCCATGAACACTGAAGCTTTCTTT. It codes for CARTSTGPSMNTEAFF.

The chain uses TRBV5-1 and TRBJ1-2; D might be TRBD1 (5 bases). The length of the CDR3 is 14 residues. Trimming left V 2 bases short and J 3 bases short, with 11 bases between. CDR1 and CDR2 from the germline V gene are SGHRS and YFSETQ. The CDR3 spells CASSFPGADYGYTF. CDR3 nucleotide sequence: TGCGCCAGCAGCTTCCCTGGGGCCGACTATGGCTACACCTTC.

This chain joins TRBV5-1 and TRBJ1-1, with a tentative D call TRBD1 (5 bases). Trimming took off 2 bases at V and 0 bases at J, with 8 bases between the two ends. Germline CDR1 is SGHRS and CDR2 is YFSETQ. The CDR3 extends over 14 amino acids. The CDR3 spells CASSFPGLNTEAFF. DNA of the CDR3: TGCGCCAGCAGCTTCCCAGGGCTGAACACTGAAGCTTTCTTT.

The chain couples TRBV18 to TRBJ1-2, with 7 nucleotides matching TRBD1. The CDR3 has 14 amino acids. Trimming cost V 6 bases and J 6 bases; bases outside gene matches: 10. Germline V CDR1 and CDR2: KGHSH, LQKENI. CDR3: CASSPRQGWHGYTF. DNA of the CDR3: TGTGCCAGCTCTCCCCGACAGGGTTGGCATGGCTACACCTTC.

The chain is built from TRBV28 and TRBJ1-2, with D hard to call. Trimming took off 5 bases at V and 2 bases at J, with 18 bases between the two ends. CDR1 MDHEN and CDR2 SYDVKM come from the germline V gene. CDR3 length equals 16 residues. This chain's CDR3 is CASSPPGDMSNYGYTF. The CDR3 region has the DNA TGTGCCAGCAGTCCCCCCGGGGATATGTCCAACTATGGCTACACCTTC.

The chain carries TRBV2 and TRBJ2-4; the match to TRBD1 covers 8 bases. Germline V gives CDR1 SNHLY, CDR2 FYNNEI. After removal of 6 bases from V and 2 bases from J, the junction contained 6 bases not matched to a gene. The CDR3 consists of 15 residues. This CDR3 is CASSDPGGTKNIQYF. The CDR3 DNA follows: TGTGCCAGCAGCGATCCAGGGGGCACCAAAAACATTCAGTACTTC. Full variable domain (missing parts from reference TRBV2 and TRBJ2-4): EPEVTQTPSHQVTQMGQEVILRCVPISNHLYFYWYRQILGQKVEFLVSFYNNEISEKSEIFDDQFSVERPDGSNFTLKIRSTKLEDSAMYFCASSDPGGTKNIQYFGAGTRLSVL.

The chain carries TRBV5-5 and TRBJ2-2; a weak D match, TRBD1 (6 bases). The CDR3 is 16 amino acids. The V and J ends lost 4 bases and 0 bases respectively, with 13 bases between them. The germline CDR1 and CDR2 sequences are SGHKS and YYEKEE (reference sequence). DNA of the CDR3: TGTGCCAGCAGCAAGAACAGGGATCCGAACACCGGGGAGCTGTTTTTT. Its translation: CASSKNRDPNTGELFF.

This clone was detected only once. The V gene is TRBV7-9, the J gene TRBJ1-2; 7 bases align to TRBD1. Germline assignment: CDR1 SEHNR and CDR2 FQNEAQ (reference sequence). CDR3 length: 16 residues. V dropped 0 bases and J dropped 5; count of bases not matched to a gene: 9. CDR3 amino acids: CASSLALAQGGYGYTF. The CDR3 DNA reads TGTGCCAGCAGCTTAGCGTTGGCCCAGGGGGGTTATGGCTACACCTTC.

The chain uses TRBV9 and TRBJ1-4; D may be TRBD1 (6 bases). Trimming took 4 bases from V and 6 from J, leaving 22 bases between them. The CDR3 loop spans 17 amino acids. The V gene's germline CDR1 is SGDLS and CDR2 YYNGEE. Here the CDR3 DNA reads TGTGCCAGCAGCCCGGGAGGACAGCCAAATTGGTATGAAAAACTGTTTTTT. Protein sequence: CASSPGGQPNWYEKLFF.

In the case of this clone: The junction departs from the called germline gene at one end, perhaps through a read error. This chain links TRBV5-1 with TRBJ2-5; 8 nucleotides agree with TRBD2. The CDR3 has 14 residues. CDR1 is SGHRS, CDR2 YFSETQ, per germline. The CDR3 here is CASSSGGYQKTQYF. The DNA of the CDR3 is TGCGCCAGCAGTTCGGGGGGGTACCAAAAGACCCAGTACTTC.

The gene calls are TRBV19 and TRBJ1-1; 8 bases are shared with TRBD1. Germline CDR1 is LNHDA and CDR2 is SQIVND (reference sequence). Unmatched junction bases numbered 7, after V lost 6 bases and J lost 4 bases. The CDR3 has 14 amino acids. The CDR3 spells CASSSGGRATEAFF. As DNA, the CDR3 is TGTGCCAGTAGCTCAGGGGGCAGGGCCACTGAAGCTTTCTTT.

This chain uses TRBV28 with TRBJ1-2, with D unresolved. CDR1 is MDHEN and CDR2 is SYDVKM in the germline V gene. V gave up 7 bases and J gave up 5 bases, with 14 bases separating them. The CDR3 has 13 residues. In DNA, the CDR3 is TGTGCCAGCACCGAGCTCCGGGTTTATGGCTACACCTTC. Amino acid sequence: CASTELRVYGYTF.

The chain combines TRBV27 with TRBJ2-3, with TRBD1 matching 8 bases. The trim removed 7 bases at V and 1 base at J, leaving 4 bases unmatched. The CDR3 extends over 14 amino acids. In germline, CDR1 is MNHEY, CDR2 SMNVEV (reference sequence). For the CDR3, the DNA is TGTGCCAGCACCTGGACAGGGCGCACAGATACGCAGTATTTT. Translated, it gives CASTWTGRTDTQYF.

The J gene is TRBJ1-1, the V gene TRBV5-1; D unresolved. The CDR3 runs to 14 residues. In germline, CDR1 is SGHRS, CDR2 YFSETQ. V lost 0 bases, J lost 3 bases, and 9 bases lay in between. CDR3 coding DNA: TGCGCCAGCAGCTTGGCTCCGAGGGACACTGAAGCTTTCTTT. Its translation is CASSLAPRDTEAFF. Complete variable domain (other parts from reference TRBV5-1 and TRBJ1-1): KAGVTQTPRYLIKTRGQQVTLSCSPISGHRSVSWYQQTPGQGLQFLFEYFSETQRNKGNFPGRFSGRQFSNSRSEMNVSTLELGDSALYLCASSLAPRDTEAFFGQGTRLTVV.

CDR3 sequence reads: CSGGQGERNTEAFF. CDR3 sequence (DNA): TGCAGCGGCGGACAGGGGGAAAGGAACACTGAAGCTTTCTTT. The chain employs TRBV29-1 and TRBJ1-1, with TRBD1 identical over 10 bases. J gave up 1 base and V 7 bases, and 6 bases lay outside the gene matches. The CDR3 runs 14 residues. Germline CDR1 SQVTM, CDR2 ANQGSEA.

The chain links TRBV11-2 to TRBJ2-3, with D tentatively TRBD1 (6 bases). Trimming took 1 base from V and 0 from J, leaving 14 bases between them. This CDR3 region has 17 residues. Germline V CDR1 and CDR2: SGHAT, FQNNGV. The CDR3 region has the DNA TGTGCCAGCAGCTTAGTGGTTGGGACACCAAGCACAGATACGCAGTATTTT. Translated: CASSLVVGTPSTDTQYF.

This clone was recorded once. The chain couples TRBV14 to TRBJ2-5; the D is unclear. Between the trimmed V and J ends, which lost 4 bases and 1 base, there was a span of 10 bases. Germline V lookup: CDR1 SGHDN, CDR2 FVKESK. This CDR3 region has 14 residues. The CDR3 DNA sequence: TGTGCCAGCAGCCTGAACCGCGCCCAAGAGACCCAGTACTTC. This sequence encodes CASSLNRAQETQYF.